The rows below give T cell receptor beta chains drawn from one sample of a study of radiation and T cells in renal cell carcinoma. Clones were sequenced by immunoSEQ multiplex PCR, and TCRdb holds only the in-frame ones, with some missing. The sample includes about 130,000 clones, around four fifths of them seen just once. The sequencing here drew on blood, taken from a patient whose treatment included radiotherapy and nephrectomy. The source of these receptors is a woman in her fifties or sixties with renal cell carcinoma. Each CDR3 is given with its conserved first and last residue. Each record gives: V gene, J gene, clone size, D gene, CDR3 DNA, CDR3 protein. A D gene is named only where the DNA matches it firmly. Not all rows give a size; the values are once, few, many and, for expanded clones, a class.

>TRBV6-1|TRBJ1-6|.|.
TGTGCCAGCAGCACTCAACAGGATTCACCCCTCCACTTT
CASSTQQDSPLHF
>TRBV28|TRBJ1-3|.|.
TGTGCCAGCACAATAGGGGGAGGAAACTCTGGAAACACCATATATTTT
CASTIGGGNSGNTIYF
>TRBV29-1|TRBJ2-5|.|.
TGCAGCGTTGAGGCGGGTGTGGAGACCCAGTACTTC
CSVEAGVETQYF
>TRBV6-6|TRBJ2-3|.|.
TGTGCCAGCAGCCGCGACAGGTTCACAGATACGCAGTATTTT
CASSRDRFTDTQYF
>TRBV25-1|TRBJ1-1|few|TRBD1
TGTGCCAGCAGTACACACGGGACAGGGTACACTGAAGCTTTCTTT
CASSTHGTGYTEAFF
>TRBV6-1|TRBJ1-2|once|TRBD1
TGTGCCAGCAGACAGGGGGCCGGGGGAGACTATGGCTACACCTTC
CASRQGAGGDYGYTF
>TRBV6-1|TRBJ2-2|.|.
TGTGCCAGCAGGGGTCCGAACACCGGGGAGCTGTTTTTT
CASRGPNTGELFF
>TRBV10-2|TRBJ2-7|once|.
TGCGCCAGCAGTGAGTCCTCGAGACTTAACGAGCAGTACTTC
CASSESSRLNEQYF
>TRBV2|TRBJ2-7|.|TRBD2
TGTGCCAGCAGTGACGGACTAGCGGGGGCCTACGAGCAGTACTTC
CASSDGLAGAYEQYF
>TRBV2|TRBJ2-2|.|TRBD1
TGTGCCAGCAGCACCCGGGACAGGAACACCGGGGAGCTGTTTTTT
CASSTRDRNTGELFF
>TRBV6-1|TRBJ1-1|few|.
TGTGCCAGCAGCCTAAGAGGAGGAACTGAAGCTTTCTTT
CASSLRGGTEAFF
>TRBV29-1|TRBJ2-7|once|.
TGCAGCGTTTACGGAGGGGAGGCCTACGAGCAGTACTTC
CSVYGGEAYEQYF
>TRBV4-1|TRBJ1-5|few|.
TGCGCCAGCAGCCAAGATAGTATAGGTCAGCCCCAGCATTTT
CASSQDSIGQPQHF
>TRBV7-2|TRBJ2-7|.|.
TGTGCCAGCAGCTTAGGACCCGTAGGGCCCACCAGAGACGAGCAGTACTTC
CASSLGPVGPTRDEQYF
>TRBV7-2|TRBJ1-6|.|.
TGTGCCAGCAGCTTAGGGTTTGAGGGGGGGCATCTCCACTTT
CASSLGFEGGHLHF
>TRBV4-1|TRBJ2-1|.|TRBD2
TGCGCCAGCAGCCTCCAGACTAGCCGTTCTGGTGAGCAGTTCTTC
CASSLQTSRSGEQFF
>TRBV7-9|TRBJ1-6|.|TRBD1
TGTGCCAGCAGCTTTAACGGACAGGGACTTTCTCGCCTCCACTTT
CASSFNGQGLSRLHF
>TRBV5-8|TRBJ1-5|.|.
TGTGCCAGCAGCGTGGAGGGGTTGAGCAATCAGCCCCAGCATTTT
CASSVEGLSNQPQHF
>TRBV7-3|TRBJ2-6|.|TRBD1
TGTGCCAGCAGCGCCCACGCGACAGGGGGGCACTCTGGGGCCAACGTCCTGACTTTC
CASSAHATGGHSGANVLTF
>TRBV4-3|TRBJ2-3|.|TRBD1
TGCGCCAGCAGCCAACAGACAGGGGGCACAGATACGCAGTATTTT
CASSQQTGGTDTQYF
>TRBV9|TRBJ1-1|.|.
TGTGCCAGCAGCGTGGGGGGCAGGGACACTGAAGCTTTCTTT
CASSVGGRDTEAFF
>TRBV9|TRBJ1-4|.|TRBD1
TGTGCCAGCTCGTACAGGGGCGCTAATGAAAAACTGTTTTTT
CASSYRGANEKLFF
>TRBV4-1|TRBJ2-2|.|.
TGCGCCAGCAGCCAGAATATACCGGGACAACCGACCGGGGAGCTGTTTTTT
CASSQNIPGQPTGELFF
>TRBV7-9|TRBJ2-2|few|.
TGTGCCAGCAGCCACAGGGTCCACGGGGAGCTGTTTTTT
CASSHRVHGELFF
>TRBV29-1|TRBJ1-2|.|.
TGCAGCGTTGACTGGGGCGCTTACTATGGCTACACCTTC
CSVDWGAYYGYTF
>TRBV5-1|TRBJ2-7|.|.
TGCGCCAGCACCCAGACCGATTCCTACGAGCAGTACTTC
CASTQTDSYEQYF
>TRBV6-5|TRBJ2-7|.|.
TGTGCCAGCAGTAGGACGAGCTACGAGCAGTACTTC
CASSRTSYEQYF
>TRBV28|TRBJ2-3|.|TRBD1
TGTGCCAGCAGTCCAAACAGGGGAGCTAGCACAGATACGCAGTATTTT
CASSPNRGASTDTQYF
>TRBV5-4|TRBJ2-3|.|TRBD1
TGTGCCAGCAGCTTGGGGACAGGGGGCACAGATACGCAGTATTTT
CASSLGTGGTDTQYF
>TRBV7-9|TRBJ2-7|.|.
TGTGCCAGCAGTACAGGGATTGGATCCTCCTACGAGCAGTACTTC
CASSTGIGSSYEQYF
>TRBV6-1|TRBJ1-1|.|TRBD1
TGTGCCAGCAGCCGACAGGGGTCGAACACTGAAGCTTTCTTT
CASSRQGSNTEAFF
>TRBV5-6|TRBJ1-6|.|.
TGTGCCAGCAGCTTGGGAGGTAGGAGCTATAATTCACCCCTCCACTTT
CASSLGGRSYNSPLHF
>TRBV5-1|TRBJ2-7|.|.
TGCGCCAGCAGCTTGGAGGCAGGGGCCTACGAGCAGTACTTC
CASSLEAGAYEQYF
>TRBV6-5|TRBJ1-5|.|TRBD1
TGTGCCAGCAGTCGGGACAGGGTTCAGCCCCAGCATTTT
CASSRDRVQPQHF
>TRBV4-3|TRBJ1-4|.|.
TGCGCCAGCAGCCAAGATCCAGAGGGGGAAAAACTGTTTTTT
CASSQDPEGEKLFF